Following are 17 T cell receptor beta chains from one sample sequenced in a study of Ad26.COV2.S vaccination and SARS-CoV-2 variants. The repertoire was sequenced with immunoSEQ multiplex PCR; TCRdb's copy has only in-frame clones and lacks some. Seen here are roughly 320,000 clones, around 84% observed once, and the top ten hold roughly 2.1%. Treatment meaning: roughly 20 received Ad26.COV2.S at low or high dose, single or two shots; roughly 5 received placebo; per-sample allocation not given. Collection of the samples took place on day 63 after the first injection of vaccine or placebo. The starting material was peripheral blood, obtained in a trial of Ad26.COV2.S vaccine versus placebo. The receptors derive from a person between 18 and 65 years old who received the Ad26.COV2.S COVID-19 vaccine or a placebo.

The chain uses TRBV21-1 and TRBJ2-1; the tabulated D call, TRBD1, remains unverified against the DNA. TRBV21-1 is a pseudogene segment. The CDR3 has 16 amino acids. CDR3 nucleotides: TGTGCCAGCAGCGACATGCCCAGTGACAGGGGGCATGAGCAGTTCTTC. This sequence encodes CASSDMPSDRGHEQFF.

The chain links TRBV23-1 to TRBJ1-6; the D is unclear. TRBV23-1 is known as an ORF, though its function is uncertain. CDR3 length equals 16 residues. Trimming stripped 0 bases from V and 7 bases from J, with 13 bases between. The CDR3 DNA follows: TGCGCCAGCAGTCAATCTCCCCGCAGGAAGAATTCACCCCTCCACTTT. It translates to CASSQSPRRKNSPLHF.

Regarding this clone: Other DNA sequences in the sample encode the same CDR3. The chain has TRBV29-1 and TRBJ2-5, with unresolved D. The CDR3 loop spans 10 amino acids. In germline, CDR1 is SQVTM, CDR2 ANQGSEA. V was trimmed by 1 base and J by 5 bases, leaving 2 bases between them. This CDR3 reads CSVEGETQYF. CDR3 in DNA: TGCAGCGTTGAAGGCGAGACCCAGTACTTC.

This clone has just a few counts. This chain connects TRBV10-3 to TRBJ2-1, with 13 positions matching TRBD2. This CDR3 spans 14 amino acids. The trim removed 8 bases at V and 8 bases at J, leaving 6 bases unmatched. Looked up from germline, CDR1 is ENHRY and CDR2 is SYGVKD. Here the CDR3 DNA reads TGTGCCATCCAGACTAGCGGGGGGAACTATGAGCAGTTCTTC. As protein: CAIQTSGGNYEQFF.

The CDR3 reads CASSPSGMTEAFF. CDR3 DNA sequence: TGTGCCAGCTCACCTTCAGGGATGACTGAAGCTTTCTTT. The rearrangement joins TRBV18 to TRBJ1-1; TRBD1 is a possible D gene (5 bases). Germline loops: CDR1 KGHSH, CDR2 LQKENI. Trimming took off 3 bases at V and 5 bases at J, with 10 bases between the two ends. This CDR3 is 13 amino acids long.

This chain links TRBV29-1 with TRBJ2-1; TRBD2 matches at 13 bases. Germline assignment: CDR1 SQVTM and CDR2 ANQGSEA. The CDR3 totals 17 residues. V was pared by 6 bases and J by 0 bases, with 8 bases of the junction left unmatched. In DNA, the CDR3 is TGCAGCGTGGTGACTAGCGGGGGGCGAAGCTCCTACAATGAGCAGTTCTTC. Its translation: CSVVTSGGRSSYNEQFF.

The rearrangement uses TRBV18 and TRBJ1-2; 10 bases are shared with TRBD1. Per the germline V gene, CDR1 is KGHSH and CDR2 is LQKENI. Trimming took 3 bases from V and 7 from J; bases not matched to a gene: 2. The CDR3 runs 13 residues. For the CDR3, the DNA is TGTGCCAGCTCACCGGGACAGGGGCTTGGCTACACCTTC. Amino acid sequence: CASSPGQGLGYTF.

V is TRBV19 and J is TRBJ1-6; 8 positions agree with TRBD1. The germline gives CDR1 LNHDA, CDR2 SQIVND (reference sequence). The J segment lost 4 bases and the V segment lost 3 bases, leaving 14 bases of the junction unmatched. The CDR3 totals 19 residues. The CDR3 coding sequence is TGTGCCAGTAGTATTTTTGCGTTGGCAGGGGGCGGATATAATTCACCCCTCCACTTT. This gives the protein CASSIFALAGGGYNSPLHF.

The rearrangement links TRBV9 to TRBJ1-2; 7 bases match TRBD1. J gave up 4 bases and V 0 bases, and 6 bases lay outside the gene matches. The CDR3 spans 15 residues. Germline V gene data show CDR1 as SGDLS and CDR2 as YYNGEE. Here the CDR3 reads CASSVAGDRLYGYTF. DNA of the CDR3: TGTGCCAGCAGCGTAGCGGGGGACAGACTCTATGGCTACACCTTC.

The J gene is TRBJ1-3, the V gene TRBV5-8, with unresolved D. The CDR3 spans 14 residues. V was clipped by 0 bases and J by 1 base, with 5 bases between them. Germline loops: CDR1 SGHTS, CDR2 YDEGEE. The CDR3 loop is CASSLGESGNTIYF. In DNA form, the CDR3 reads TGTGCCAGCAGCTTGGGGGAATCTGGAAACACCATATATTTT.

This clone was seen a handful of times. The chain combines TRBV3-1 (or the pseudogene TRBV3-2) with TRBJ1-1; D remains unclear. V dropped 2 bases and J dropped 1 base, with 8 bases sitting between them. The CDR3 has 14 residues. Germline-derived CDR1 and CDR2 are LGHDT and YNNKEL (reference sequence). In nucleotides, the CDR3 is TGTGCCAGCAGCCAACCTCACCCGAACACTGAAGCTTTCTTT. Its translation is CASSQPHPNTEAFF.

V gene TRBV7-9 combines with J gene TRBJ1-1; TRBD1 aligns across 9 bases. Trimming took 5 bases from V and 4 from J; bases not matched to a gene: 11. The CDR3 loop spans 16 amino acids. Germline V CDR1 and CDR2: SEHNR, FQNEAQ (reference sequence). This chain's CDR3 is CASSPPLTGGGTEAFF. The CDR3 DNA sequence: TGTGCCAGCAGCCCTCCCCTGACAGGGGGGGGCACTGAAGCTTTCTTT.

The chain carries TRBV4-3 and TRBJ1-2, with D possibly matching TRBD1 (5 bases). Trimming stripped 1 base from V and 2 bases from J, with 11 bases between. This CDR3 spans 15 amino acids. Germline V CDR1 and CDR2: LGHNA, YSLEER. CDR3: CASSQVAGQNYGYTF. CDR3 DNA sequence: TGCGCCAGCAGCCAAGTTGCGGGGCAGAACTATGGCTACACCTTC.

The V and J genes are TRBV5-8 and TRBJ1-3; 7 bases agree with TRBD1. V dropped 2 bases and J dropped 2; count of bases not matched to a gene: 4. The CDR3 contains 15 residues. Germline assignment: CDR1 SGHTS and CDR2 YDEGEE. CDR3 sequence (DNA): TGTGCCAGCAGCTTCCCGCAGGGGGCTGGAAACACCATATATTTT. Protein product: CASSFPQGAGNTIYF.

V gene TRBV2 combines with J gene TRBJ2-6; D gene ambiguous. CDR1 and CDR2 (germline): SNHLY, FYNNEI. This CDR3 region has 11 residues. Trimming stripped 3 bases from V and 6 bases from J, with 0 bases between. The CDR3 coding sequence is TGTGCCAGCAGTGAGGCCAACGTCCTGACTTTC. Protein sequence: CASSEANVLTF. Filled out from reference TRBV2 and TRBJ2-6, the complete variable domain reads EPEVTQTPSHQVTQMGQEVILRCVPISNHLYFYWYRQILGQKVEFLVSFYNNEISEKSEIFDDQFSVERPDGSNFTLKIRSTKLEDSAMYFCASSEANVLTFGAGSRLTVL.

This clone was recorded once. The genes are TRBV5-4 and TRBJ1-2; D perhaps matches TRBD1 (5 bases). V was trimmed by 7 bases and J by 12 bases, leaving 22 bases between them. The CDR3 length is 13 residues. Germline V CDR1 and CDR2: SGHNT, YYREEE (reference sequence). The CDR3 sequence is CASSSGLRTLHTF. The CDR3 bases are TGTGCCAGCTCGTCGGGCCTTCGGACACTTCACACCTTC.

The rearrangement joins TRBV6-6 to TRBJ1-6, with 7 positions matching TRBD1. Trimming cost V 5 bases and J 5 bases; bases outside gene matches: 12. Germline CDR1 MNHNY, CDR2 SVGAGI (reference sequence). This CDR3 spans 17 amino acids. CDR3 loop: CASSQSHRGINNSPLHF. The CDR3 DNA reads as TGTGCCAGCAGTCAATCCCACAGGGGTATCAATAATTCACCCCTCCACTTT.